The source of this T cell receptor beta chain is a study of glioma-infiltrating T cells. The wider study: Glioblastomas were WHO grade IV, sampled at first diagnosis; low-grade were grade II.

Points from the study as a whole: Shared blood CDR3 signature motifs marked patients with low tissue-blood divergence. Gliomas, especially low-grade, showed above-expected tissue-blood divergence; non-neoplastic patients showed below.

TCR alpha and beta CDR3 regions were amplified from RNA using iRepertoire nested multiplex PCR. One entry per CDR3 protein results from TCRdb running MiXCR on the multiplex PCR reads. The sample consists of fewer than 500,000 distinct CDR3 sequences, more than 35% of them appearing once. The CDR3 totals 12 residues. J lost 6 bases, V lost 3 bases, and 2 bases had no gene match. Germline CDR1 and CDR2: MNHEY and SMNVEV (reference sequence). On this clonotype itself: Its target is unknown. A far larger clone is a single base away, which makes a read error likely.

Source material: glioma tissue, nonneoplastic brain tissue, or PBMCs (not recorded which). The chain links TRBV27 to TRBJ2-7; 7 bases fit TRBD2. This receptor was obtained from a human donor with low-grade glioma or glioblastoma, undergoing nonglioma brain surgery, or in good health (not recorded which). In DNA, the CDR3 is TGTGCCAGCAGTTTCGGGGGGTTCGAGCAGTACTTC. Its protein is CASSFGGFEQYF.